This TCR beta chain comes out of a study of shared clonotypes between healthy human individuals. This clone has more than one count but fewer than ten. Its antigen is still unknown. Other DNA variants within this sample encode the same CDR3. Only CD45RO-negative cells positively selected for CCR7 counted as naive CD8 cells, so terminally differentiated effector memory CD45RA+ cells were excluded. The CDR3 spans 14 residues. Germline CDR1 SGDLS, CDR2 YYNGEE. Between the trimmed V and J ends, which lost 2 bases and 2 bases, there was a span of 10 bases. Here immunoSEQ multiplex PCR was the method, and the copy in TCRdb shows in-frame clones only, minus some. The repertoire has about 2.2 million clones, about 94% of them found once; the top ten carry around 1.7%. Study outcomes and limitations: Compared with memory subsets, naive subsets generally had larger estimated richness.

This clonotype was obtained from a man between 18 and 29 years old in good health. Some clones in this sample may be carry-over from other donors' samples. The chain is built from TRBV9 and TRBJ1-1; tentatively, D is TRBD1 (6 bases). The sample comprised naive CD8+ T cells from PBMCs. The CDR3: CASSVGRGNTEAFF. The CDR3 DNA is TGTGCCAGCAGCGTCGGCAGGGGAAACACTGAAGCTTTCTTT.